Below, 15 T cell receptor beta chains from the same sample are listed, as sequenced in a study of beta chain features in type 1 diabetes (dated by TCRdb to about 2018). Library construction relied on the immunoSEQ multiplex PCR assay. The entire isolated RNA was reverse transcribed using the High Capacity cDNA Reverse Transcription Kit, and thus expressed TCRB transcripts were sequenced. TCRdb obtained this table from immuneACCESS and retained in-frame rearrangements with V and J assigned. These tables miss some clones; where compared with another copy, unresolved V genes account for less than half of the shortfall, and the remainder is unexplained. The sample table shows 300,000 to 350,000 clones, and under 8.5% are seen once. The ten most abundant clones make up around 0.44% of the sample. Sequencing was carried out using central memory CD4+ T cells from blood. The receptors here all came from a woman in her late teens or twenties in good health.

This clone was detected only a few times. The chain employs TRBV2 and TRBJ2-1; 9 bases match TRBD2. Germline V gene data show CDR1 as SNHLY and CDR2 as FYNNEI. V lost 5 bases, J lost 2 bases, and 4 bases stayed unmatched. The CDR3 has 15 amino acids. Written as DNA, the CDR3 is TGTGCCAGCAGTCCTAGACTAGCGGCCTACAATGAGCAGTTCTTC. Protein: CASSPRLAAYNEQFF.

The table lists this clone with a few counts. The V and J genes are TRBV10-3 and TRBJ2-7; 7 nucleotides agree with TRBD2. J was trimmed by 3 bases and V by 4 bases; bases with no gene match: 6. The CDR3 is 14 amino acids. Germline CDR1 reads ENHRY; CDR2 reads SYGVKD. The CDR3 sequence is CAISAPGTNYEQYF. The CDR3 coding sequence is TGTGCCATCAGTGCCCCCGGGACTAACTACGAGCAGTACTTC.

V gene TRBV28 combines with J gene TRBJ2-3; TRBD1 is a possible D gene (5 bases). The V gene's germline CDR1 is MDHEN and CDR2 SYDVKM. Trimming left V 8 bases short and J 0 bases short, with 9 bases between. This CDR3 spans 13 amino acids. The chain's CDR3 is CASGDSSTDTQYF. CDR3 DNA: TGTGCCAGCGGTGACAGTAGCACAGATACGCAGTATTTT.

The V gene is TRBV28, the J gene TRBJ1-1, with D possibly TRBD1 on 5 matching bases. The CDR3 consists of 15 residues. The germline CDR1 and CDR2 sequences are MDHEN and SYDVKM. V was pared by 6 bases and J by 7 bases, with 21 bases between. CDR3 amino acids: CASSRRLGPRGEAFF. CDR3 nucleotides: TGTGCCAGCAGCCGCCGACTTGGACCGAGGGGTGAAGCTTTCTTT.

This clone was counted between two and nine times. The chain joins TRBV15 to TRBJ2-1, with 11 bases fitting TRBD2. Germline V CDR1 and CDR2: LNHNV, YYDKDF (reference sequence). J gave up 9 bases and V 0 bases, and 16 bases lay outside the gene matches. The CDR3 spans 19 residues. CDR3 in DNA: TGTGCCACCAGCAGAGACCATCTGGGGGTAGCGGGAGGGCTAGGTGAGCAGTTCTTC. Translating it yields CATSRDHLGVAGGLGEQFF.

This clone was observed a handful of times. The chain has TRBV4-2 and TRBJ1-5, with a possible D match to TRBD1 (5 bases). Trimming took off 5 bases at V and 6 bases at J, with 14 bases between the two ends. This CDR3 comprises 14 residues. Germline V lookup: CDR1 LGHNA, CDR2 YNFKEQ. CDR3 nucleotide sequence: TGTGCCAGCAGCGGGGGGAAAGCAGGTCAGCCCCAGCATTTT. This gives the protein CASSGGKAGQPQHF.

V and J are TRBV20-1 and TRBJ1-5; 7 bases match TRBD1. The V gene end was trimmed by 5 bases and the J gene end by 9 bases; junction bases not matched to a gene: 4. CDR3 size: 11 residues. Germline V gene data show CDR1 as DFQATT and CDR2 as SNEGSKA (reference sequence). As DNA, the CDR3 is TGCAGTGCTCAACAGGGGTGGCCCCAGCATTTT. Protein: CSAQQGWPQHF.

The chain joins TRBV18 to TRBJ2-6; no reliable D call. V lost 3 bases, J lost 0 bases, and 6 bases lay in between. Germline CDR1 and CDR2: KGHSH and LQKENI. CDR3 size: 15 residues. The CDR3 protein is CASSPVSSGANVLTF. The DNA for the CDR3 is TGTGCCAGCTCACCGGTCTCCTCTGGGGCCAACGTCCTGACTTTC.

This clone was detected a few times. This chain connects TRBV2 to TRBJ2-1; D tentatively reads TRBD1 or TRBD2 (5 bases each). This CDR3 is built from 15 residues. CDR1 is SNHLY, CDR2 FYNNEI, per germline. Between the trimmed V and J ends, which lost 2 bases and 7 bases, there was a span of 15 bases. The chain's CDR3 is CASSEFGISGNEQFF. CDR3 nucleotide sequence: TGTGCCAGCAGTGAATTCGGGATATCAGGGAATGAGCAGTTCTTC.

This clone was seen a few times. This chain links TRBV7-9 with TRBJ1-2, with D uncertain. Germline V gene lookup returns CDR1 SEHNR and CDR2 FQNEAQ (reference sequence). V lost 1 base to trimming and J lost 14 bases, with 14 bases between them. The CDR3 runs 12 residues. The CDR3 sequence is CASSLELGVATF. CDR3 DNA: TGTGCCAGCAGCTTAGAATTGGGCGTCGCGACCTTC.

This clone was recorded a few times. The CDR3 nucleotides are TGTGCCAGCAGCCCTGGGGCTAGCGGCCTCACAGATACGCAGTATTTT. It codes for CASSPGASGLTDTQYF. The chain combines TRBV7-6 with TRBJ2-3, with 7 bases fitting TRBD2. This CDR3 has 16 amino acids. The V gene's germline CDR1 is SGHVS and CDR2 FNYEAQ. Trimming took 5 bases from V and 2 from J; bases not matched to a gene: 10.

The chain links TRBV5-6 to TRBJ1-1, with 7 nucleotides matching TRBD1. In germline, CDR1 is SGHDT, CDR2 YYEEEE. The CDR3 contains 15 residues. V shed 5 bases, J shed 3 bases, and the junction held 10 bases outside the gene matches. CDR3 amino acids: CASRPGQLVHTEAFF. In nucleotides, the CDR3 is TGTGCCAGCAGACCGGGACAGTTAGTGCACACTGAAGCTTTCTTT.

The table lists this clone with a few counts. The chain uses TRBV5-8 and TRBJ2-1; 7 bases fit TRBD2. With 2 bases clipped from V and 1 base from J, the junction kept 9 bases outside the gene matches. The CDR3 contains 17 residues. Germline CDR1 reads SGHTS; CDR2 reads YDEGEE. The CDR3 nucleotides are TGTGCCAGCAGCTTAGACATTAGCGGGTGGTCCTACAATGAGCAGTTCTTC. It codes for CASSLDISGWSYNEQFF.

This clone was counted a few times. The chain combines TRBV6-5 with TRBJ2-6; tentatively, D is TRBD1 (6 bases). V was trimmed by 9 bases and J by 3 bases, leaving 12 bases between them. The CDR3 extends over 14 amino acids. Germline V lookup: CDR1 MNHEY, CDR2 SVGAGI. CDR3 protein: CASRGIVGANVLTF. Written as DNA, the CDR3 is TGTGCCAGTAGGGGGATCGTTGGGGCCAACGTCCTGACTTTC.

The CDR3 bases are TGTGCCAGCAGTTACTTCCGGGACGCGGACTACGAGCAGTACTTC. Encoded protein: CASSYFRDADYEQYF. The chain couples TRBV28 to TRBJ2-7; perhaps D is TRBD1 or TRBD2 (5 bases each). Germline V lookup: CDR1 MDHEN, CDR2 SYDVKM. The CDR3 length is 15 residues. Trimming shortened V by 4 bases and J by 3 bases, and 16 bases separated the two germline ends.